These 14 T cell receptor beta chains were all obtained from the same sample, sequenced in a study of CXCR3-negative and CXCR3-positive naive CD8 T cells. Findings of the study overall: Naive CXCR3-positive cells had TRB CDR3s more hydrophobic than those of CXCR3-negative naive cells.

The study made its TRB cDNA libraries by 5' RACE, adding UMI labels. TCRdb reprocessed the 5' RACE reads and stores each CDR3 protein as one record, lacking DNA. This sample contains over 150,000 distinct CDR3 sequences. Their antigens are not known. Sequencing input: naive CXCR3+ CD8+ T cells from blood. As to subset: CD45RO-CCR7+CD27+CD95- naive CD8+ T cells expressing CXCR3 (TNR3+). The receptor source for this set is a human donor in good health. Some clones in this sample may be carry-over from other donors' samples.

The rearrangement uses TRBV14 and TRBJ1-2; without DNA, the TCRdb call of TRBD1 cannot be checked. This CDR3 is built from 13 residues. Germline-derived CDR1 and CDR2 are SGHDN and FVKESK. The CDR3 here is CANRDRGFYGYTF.

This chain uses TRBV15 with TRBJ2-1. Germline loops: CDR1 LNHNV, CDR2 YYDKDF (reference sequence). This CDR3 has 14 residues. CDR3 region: CATSRVRQINEQFF.

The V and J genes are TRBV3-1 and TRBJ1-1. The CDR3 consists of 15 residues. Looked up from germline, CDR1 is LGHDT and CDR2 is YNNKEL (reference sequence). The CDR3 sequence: CASSQVGGGGTEAFF.

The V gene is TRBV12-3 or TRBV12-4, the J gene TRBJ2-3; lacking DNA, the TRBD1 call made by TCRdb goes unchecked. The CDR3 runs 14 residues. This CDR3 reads CASSPNSGSATQYF.

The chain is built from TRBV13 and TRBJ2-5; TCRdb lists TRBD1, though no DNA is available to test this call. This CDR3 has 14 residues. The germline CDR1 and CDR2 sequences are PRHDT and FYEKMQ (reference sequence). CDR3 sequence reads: CASSTDRGEETQYF.

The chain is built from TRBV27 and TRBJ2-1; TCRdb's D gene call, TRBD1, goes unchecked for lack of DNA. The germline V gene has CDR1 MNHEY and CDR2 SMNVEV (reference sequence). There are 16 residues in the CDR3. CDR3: CASSLPGTGYYNEQFF.

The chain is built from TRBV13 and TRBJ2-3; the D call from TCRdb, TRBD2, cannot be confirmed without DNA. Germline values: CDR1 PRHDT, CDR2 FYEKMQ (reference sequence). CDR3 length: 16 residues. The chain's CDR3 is CASSFSGKVITDTQYF.

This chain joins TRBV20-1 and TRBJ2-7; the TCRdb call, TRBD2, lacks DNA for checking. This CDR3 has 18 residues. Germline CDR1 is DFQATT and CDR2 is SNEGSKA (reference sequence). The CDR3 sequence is CSAPNRGLAGRGGHEQYF.

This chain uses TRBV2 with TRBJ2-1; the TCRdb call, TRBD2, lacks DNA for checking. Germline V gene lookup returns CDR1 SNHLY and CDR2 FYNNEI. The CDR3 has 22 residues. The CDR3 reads CASSEQLIAGTSGRSSYNEQFF.

CDR3 region: CSVTKGSYEQYF. V usage is TRBV29-1 and J usage is TRBJ2-7. This CDR3 contains 12 residues. The V gene's germline CDR1 is SQVTM and CDR2 ANQGSEA.

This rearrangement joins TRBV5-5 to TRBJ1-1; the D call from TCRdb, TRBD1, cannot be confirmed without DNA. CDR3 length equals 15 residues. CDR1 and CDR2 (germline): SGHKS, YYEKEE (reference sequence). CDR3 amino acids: CASSLETRGRTEAFF.

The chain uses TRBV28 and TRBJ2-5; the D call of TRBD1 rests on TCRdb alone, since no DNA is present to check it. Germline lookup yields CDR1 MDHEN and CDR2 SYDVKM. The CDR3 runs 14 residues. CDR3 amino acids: CASSHRTGGETQYF.

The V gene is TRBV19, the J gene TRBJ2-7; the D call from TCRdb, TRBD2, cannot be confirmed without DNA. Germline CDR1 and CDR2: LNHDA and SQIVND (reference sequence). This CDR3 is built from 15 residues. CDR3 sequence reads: CASSMGLAGIYEQYF.

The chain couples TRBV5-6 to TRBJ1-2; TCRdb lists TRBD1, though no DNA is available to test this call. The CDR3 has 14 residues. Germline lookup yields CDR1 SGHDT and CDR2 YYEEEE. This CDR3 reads CASSVKRQTYGYTF.